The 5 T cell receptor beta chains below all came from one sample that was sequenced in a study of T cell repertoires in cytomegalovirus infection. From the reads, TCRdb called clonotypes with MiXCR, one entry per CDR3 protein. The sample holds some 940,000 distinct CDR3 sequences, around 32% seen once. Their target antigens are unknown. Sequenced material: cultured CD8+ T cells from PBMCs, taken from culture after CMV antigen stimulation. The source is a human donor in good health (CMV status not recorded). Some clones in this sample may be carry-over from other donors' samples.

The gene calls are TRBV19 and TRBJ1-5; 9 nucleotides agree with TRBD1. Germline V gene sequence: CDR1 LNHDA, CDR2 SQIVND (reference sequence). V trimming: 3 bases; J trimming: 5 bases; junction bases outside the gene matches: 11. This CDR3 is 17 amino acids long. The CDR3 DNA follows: TGTGCCAGTAGTATTGGTAGAAACAGGGGGCGCCATCAGCCCCAGCATTTT. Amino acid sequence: CASSIGRNRGRHQPQHF.

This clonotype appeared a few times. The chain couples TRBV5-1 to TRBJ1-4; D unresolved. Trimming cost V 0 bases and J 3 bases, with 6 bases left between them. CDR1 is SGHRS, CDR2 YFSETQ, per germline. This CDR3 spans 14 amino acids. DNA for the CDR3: TGCGCCAGCAGCTTGGGGTTGGCTAATGAAAAACTGTTTTTT. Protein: CASSLGLANEKLFF. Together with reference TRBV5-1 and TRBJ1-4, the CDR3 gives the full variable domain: KAGVTQTPRYLIKTRGQQVTLSCSPISGHRSVSWYQQTPGQGLQFLFEYFSETQRNKGNFPGRFSGRQFSNSRSEMNVSTLELGDSALYLCASSLGLANEKLFFGSGTQLSVL.

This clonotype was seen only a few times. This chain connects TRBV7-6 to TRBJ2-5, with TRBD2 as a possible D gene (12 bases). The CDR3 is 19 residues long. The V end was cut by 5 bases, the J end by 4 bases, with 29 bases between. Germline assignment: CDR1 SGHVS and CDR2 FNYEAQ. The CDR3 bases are TGTGCCAGCAGCCCGGGACAGGGGGAGACTAGCGGGGGTCGAGAGACCCAGTACTTC. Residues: CASSPGQGETSGGRETQYF.

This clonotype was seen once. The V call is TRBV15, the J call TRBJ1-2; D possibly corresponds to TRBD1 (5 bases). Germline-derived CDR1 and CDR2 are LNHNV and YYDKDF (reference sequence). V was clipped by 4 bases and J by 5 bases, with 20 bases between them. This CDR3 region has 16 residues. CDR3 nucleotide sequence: TGTGCCACCAGCACCAGGGAGTATCCCCAGTTGTATGGCTACACCTTC. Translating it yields CATSTREYPQLYGYTF.

In DNA, the CDR3 is TGTGCCAGTAGTACCTGGGACAGGGGAAGGACTAATGAAAAACTGTTTTTT. Its translation: CASSTWDRGRTNEKLFF. V and J are TRBV19 and TRBJ1-4; 10 bases are a match to TRBD1. Germline lookup yields CDR1 LNHDA and CDR2 SQIVND (reference sequence). The CDR3 covers 17 residues. V lost 4 bases and J lost 2; bases outside the gene matches: 7. Based on the CDR3 plus reference TRBV19 and TRBJ1-4, the full variable domain is DGGITQSPKYLFRKEGQNVTLSCEQNLNHDAMYWYRQDPGQGLRLIYYSQIVNDFQKGDIAEGYSVSREKKESFPLTVTSAQKNPTAFYLCASSTWDRGRTNEKLFFGSGTQLSVL.